Here is one T cell receptor beta chain with its context. No antigen is known for it. The CDR3 has 15 amino acids. V lost 5 bases and J 6 bases, leaving 20 bases between the germline ends. The data originate from a study of T-cell reconstitution after alpha-beta-depleted transplantation in children. Findings and limits, study-wide: One year post-transplant, T-cell counts and diversity were largely derived from T cells produced anew. Surviving recipient T cells and thymic progenitors underlay high day-60 TCRbeta diversity in some patients. Reports say that about two months after transplant, the alpha-beta T cells came out of several hundred graft clones that had expanded.

Unique molecular identifiers were incorporated when the TCRbeta library was constructed. TCRdb recomputed calls from the PCR reads with MiXCR, one row per CDR3 protein. The sample yields about 420,000 distinct CDR3 sequences, about a sixth seen once. Specimen: PBMCs, mostly from graft donor cells, collected 360 days after TCRalphabeta/CD19-depleted stem cell transplant. The sequence was collected from a boy under three years old who had a stem cell transplant for Wiskott-Aldrich syndrome, so the T cells may come from the graft donor. The gene calls are TRBV12-3 or TRBV12-4 and TRBJ2-7, with TRBD2 as a possible D gene (7 bases). CDR3: CASSLTGGHGSEQYF. CDR3 in DNA: TGTGCCAGCAGTCTTACGGGGGGCCACGGATCCGAGCAGTACTTC.